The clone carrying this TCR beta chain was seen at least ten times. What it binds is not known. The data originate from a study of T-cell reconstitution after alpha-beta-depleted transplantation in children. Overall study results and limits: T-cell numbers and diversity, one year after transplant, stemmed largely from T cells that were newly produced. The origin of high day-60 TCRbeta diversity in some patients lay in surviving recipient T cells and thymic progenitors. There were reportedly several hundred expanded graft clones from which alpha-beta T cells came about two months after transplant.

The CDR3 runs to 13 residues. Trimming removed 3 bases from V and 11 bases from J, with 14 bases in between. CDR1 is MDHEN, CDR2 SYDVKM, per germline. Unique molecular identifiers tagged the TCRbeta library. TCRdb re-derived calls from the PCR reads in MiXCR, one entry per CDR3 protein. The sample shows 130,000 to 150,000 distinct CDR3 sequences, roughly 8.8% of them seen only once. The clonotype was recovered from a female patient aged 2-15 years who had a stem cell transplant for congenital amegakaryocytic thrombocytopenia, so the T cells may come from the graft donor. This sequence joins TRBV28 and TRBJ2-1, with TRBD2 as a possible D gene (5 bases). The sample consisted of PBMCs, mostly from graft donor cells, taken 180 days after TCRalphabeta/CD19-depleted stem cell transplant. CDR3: CASSFGILAQQFF. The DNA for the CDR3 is TGTGCCAGCAGTTTCGGGATTCTAGCTCAGCAGTTCTTC.